Following are 15 T cell receptor beta chains from one sample sequenced in a study of Graves' ophthalmopathy and Graves' hyperthyroidism. RNA transcripts were the template, and TCR beta CDR3 regions were amplified from them. HTBI primers served in a first-round RT-PCR, which a second-round multiplex PCR followed. MiXCR, run by TCRdb on the multiplex PCR reads, gives a single entry per CDR3 protein. The sample consists of around 470,000 distinct CDR3 sequences, approximately 15% of them appearing once. Sequenced: blood. The origin of the receptors is a woman younger than 45 with Graves' ophthalmopathy.

Notes on this clonotype: This may stem from a read error, because a much larger clone lies one nucleotide away. The rearrangement joins TRBV7-6 to TRBJ2-2, with D uncertain. The V end lost 2 bases, the J end lost 10 bases, and 8 bases lay between the germline ends. The germline gives CDR1 SGHVS, CDR2 FNYEAQ. The CDR3 length is 12 residues. CDR3 amino acids: CASSLTHVELFF. In DNA form, the CDR3 reads TGTGCCAGCAGCTTAACCCATGTGGAGCTGTTTTTT.

This clonotype occurred many times. The genes are TRBV20-1 and TRBJ2-7; 12 bases align to TRBD2. Germline V CDR1 and CDR2: DFQATT, SNEGSKA (reference sequence). The CDR3 spans 13 residues. V gave up 5 bases and J gave up 2 bases; unmatched junction bases: 1. The DNA of the CDR3 is TGCAGTGCTGGACTAGCGGGGACCTACGAGCAGTACTTC. Protein product: CSAGLAGTYEQYF.

This clonotype has at least ten counts. This chain uses TRBV19 with TRBJ1-1, with 8 positions matching TRBD1. CDR1 and CDR2 from the germline V gene are LNHDA and SQIVND (reference sequence). Germline trimming cut 9 bases from V and 0 bases from J; bases unmatched to any gene: 9. The CDR3 totals 15 residues. The CDR3 here is CASGQGGGVNTEAFF. The CDR3 nucleotides read TGTGCCAGCGGACAGGGCGGGGGGGTGAACACTGAAGCTTTCTTT. Variable domain in full (rest from reference TRBV19 and TRBJ1-1): DGGITQSPKYLFRKEGQNVTLSCEQNLNHDAMYWYRQDPGQGLRLIYYSQIVNDFQKGDIAEGYSVSREKKESFPLTVTSAQKNPTAFYLCASGQGGGVNTEAFFGQGTRLTVV.

In this sample, this clonotype turned up a few times. V and J are TRBV4-1 and TRBJ1-1; tentative D call: TRBD1 (5 bases). CDR1 is MGHRA and CDR2 is YSYEKL in the germline V gene. V lost 8 bases, J lost 3 bases, and 22 bases lay in between. The CDR3 has 16 residues. CDR3 in amino acids: CASGATVVATHTEAFF. The CDR3 DNA is TGCGCCAGCGGGGCAACGGTAGTTGCCACACACACTGAAGCTTTCTTT.

This clonotype turned up a few times. The rearrangement links TRBV3-1 to TRBJ2-7; 8 bases match TRBD2. V trimming: 4 bases; J trimming: 2 bases; junction bases outside the gene matches: 4. This CDR3 has 14 amino acids. The germline gives CDR1 LGHDT, CDR2 YNNKEL (reference sequence). CDR3 protein: CASSPNGGAYEQYF. CDR3 nucleotides: TGTGCCAGCAGCCCCAACGGGGGGGCCTACGAGCAGTACTTC.

In this sample, this clonotype turned up many times. The V gene is TRBV6-7, the J gene TRBJ2-7; D call uncertain. TRBV6-7 is known as an ORF, though its function is uncertain. The V end lost 0 bases, the J end lost 5 bases, and 14 bases lay between the germline ends. There are 15 residues in the CDR3. The CDR3 region is CASSYSGWQAHEQYF. The CDR3 DNA follows: TGTGCCAGCAGTTACTCGGGTTGGCAGGCCCACGAGCAGTACTTC.

This clonotype occurred many times. The genes are TRBV14 and TRBJ2-2, with D perhaps matching TRBD2 (5 bases). The V gene's germline CDR1 is SGHDN and CDR2 FVKESK. The germline V and J ends were trimmed by 3 bases and 5 bases, with 10 bases remaining between them. The CDR3 sequence is 14 residues long. The chain's CDR3 is CASSHGLGTGELFF. CDR3 DNA sequence: TGTGCCAGCAGCCACGGACTTGGGACCGGGGAGCTGTTTTTT.

This clonotype was observed at least ten times. The rearrangement joins TRBV7-8 to TRBJ2-7, with TRBD1 matching over 7 bases. The CDR3 covers 14 residues. Germline lookup yields CDR1 SGHVS and CDR2 FQNEAQ. J was trimmed by 5 bases and V by 3 bases; bases with no gene match: 7. CDR3 residues: CASSLLEGGNEQYF. Here the CDR3 DNA reads TGTGCCAGCAGCTTGTTAGAAGGGGGCAACGAGCAGTACTTC.

Of note for this clonotype: A read error may be the cause here, since a much bigger clone is one base away. This chain uses TRBV6-5 with TRBJ2-7; possibly TRBD1 for D (6 bases). Germline V gene sequence: CDR1 MNHEY, CDR2 SVGAGI. V shed 4 bases and J shed 5 bases, with 9 bases lying between them. The CDR3 loop spans 12 amino acids. This CDR3 is CASSSQGNEQYF. The CDR3 nucleotides read TGTGCCAGCAGTTCTCAGGGGAACGAGCAGTACTTC.

This clonotype was found a few times. For the CDR3, the DNA is TGTGCCAGCAGTTACTACAGGGCGAACATTCAGTACTTC. Its protein product is CASSYYRANIQYF. The rearrangement links TRBV6-2 or TRBV6-3 to TRBJ2-4; possibly TRBD1 for D (6 bases). The CDR3 is 13 amino acids. The germline V gene has CDR1 MNHEY and CDR2 SVGEGT. Trimming took 1 base from V and 7 from J, leaving 8 bases between them.

This clonotype has at least ten counts. The chain carries TRBV19 and TRBJ1-1; D possibly corresponds to TRBD1 (6 bases). This CDR3 is 13 amino acids long. V was clipped by 8 bases and J by 7 bases, with 17 bases between them. Germline lookup yields CDR1 LNHDA and CDR2 SQIVND (reference sequence). CDR3 sequence reads: CASRSRGGLEAFF. CDR3 bases: TGTGCCAGTCGGAGCAGGGGAGGCCTTGAAGCTTTCTTT.

This clonotype was seen more than once but under ten times. The germline gene is not matched at one end of the junction; a read error may be the cause. This rearrangement joins TRBV5-1 to TRBJ2-4; 9 bases are a match to TRBD1. Looked up from germline, CDR1 is SGHRS and CDR2 is YFSETQ. There are 18 residues in the CDR3. This chain's CDR3 is CASSLSGTGKLAKNIKYF. The CDR3 DNA reads TGCGCCAGCAGCTTATCCGGGACAGGGAAACTAGCCAAAAACATTAAGTACTTC.

Only a few counts were recorded for this clonotype. The V call is TRBV11-1, the J call TRBJ2-7, with 9 positions matching TRBD1. The germline gives CDR1 SGHAT, CDR2 FQDESV (reference sequence). V gave up 9 bases and J gave up 2 bases; unmatched junction bases: 14. The CDR3 covers 16 residues. This chain's CDR3 is CARTEVRDRAAYEQYF. The CDR3 region has the DNA TGTGCCAGGACGGAAGTCCGGGACAGGGCCGCCTACGAGCAGTACTTC.

This clonotype has a handful of counts. This chain uses TRBV29-1 with TRBJ1-1; D ambiguous. V gave up 2 bases and J gave up 2 bases, with 9 bases separating them. Germline-derived CDR1 and CDR2 are SQVTM and ANQGSEA. The CDR3 covers 13 residues. The CDR3 reads CSVEYSVNTEAFF. CDR3 sequence (DNA): TGCAGCGTTGAATACAGTGTCAACACTGAAGCTTTCTTT.

This chain links TRBV7-9 with TRBJ2-7; 7 positions agree with TRBD1. V was clipped by 4 bases and J by 0 bases; unmatched bases: 6. Germline values: CDR1 SEHNR, CDR2 FQNEAQ (reference sequence). The CDR3 runs 15 residues. As DNA, the CDR3 is TGTGCCAGCAGCTCAGACAGGGTGAGCTCCTACGAGCAGTACTTC. Encoded protein: CASSSDRVSSYEQYF.